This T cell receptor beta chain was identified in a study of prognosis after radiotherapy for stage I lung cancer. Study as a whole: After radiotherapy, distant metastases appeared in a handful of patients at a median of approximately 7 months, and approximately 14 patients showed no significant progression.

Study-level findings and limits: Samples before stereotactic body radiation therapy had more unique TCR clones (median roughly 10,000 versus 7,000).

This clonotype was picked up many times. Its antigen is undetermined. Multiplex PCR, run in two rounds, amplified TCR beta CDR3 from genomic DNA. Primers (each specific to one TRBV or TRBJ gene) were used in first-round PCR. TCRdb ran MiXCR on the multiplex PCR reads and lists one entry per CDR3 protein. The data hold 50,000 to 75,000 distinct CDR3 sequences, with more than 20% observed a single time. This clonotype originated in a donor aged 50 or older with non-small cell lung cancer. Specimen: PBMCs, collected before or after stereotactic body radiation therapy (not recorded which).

The CDR3 nucleotides are TGTGCCAGCAGTCCAAGGGGGGTCTCTGGAAACACCATATATTTT. It specifies CASSPRGVSGNTIYF. The gene calls are TRBV6-1 and TRBJ1-3; D perhaps matches TRBD1 (6 bases). Per the germline V gene, CDR1 is MNHNS and CDR2 is SASEGT. The germline V and J ends were trimmed by 5 bases and 0 bases, with 11 bases remaining between them. This CDR3 comprises 15 residues.